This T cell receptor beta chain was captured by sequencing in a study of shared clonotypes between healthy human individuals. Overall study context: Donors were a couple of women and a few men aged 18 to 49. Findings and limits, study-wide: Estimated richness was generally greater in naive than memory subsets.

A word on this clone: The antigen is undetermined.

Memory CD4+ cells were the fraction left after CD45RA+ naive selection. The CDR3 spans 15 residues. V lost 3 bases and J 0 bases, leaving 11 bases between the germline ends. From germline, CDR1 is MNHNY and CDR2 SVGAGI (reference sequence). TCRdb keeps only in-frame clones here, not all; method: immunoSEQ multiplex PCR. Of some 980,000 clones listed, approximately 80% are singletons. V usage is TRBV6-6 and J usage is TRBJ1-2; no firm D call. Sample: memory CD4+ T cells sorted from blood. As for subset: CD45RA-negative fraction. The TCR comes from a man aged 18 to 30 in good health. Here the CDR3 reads CASSYAAPANYGYTF. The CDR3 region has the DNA TGTGCCAGCAGTTATGCGGCCCCTGCTAACTATGGCTACACCTTC.